Listed here are 15 T cell receptor beta chains from one sample, sequenced in a study of memory CD4+ T cells and cytomegalovirus serostatus. Assay used: immunoSEQ multiplex PCR; TCRdb lists only in-frame clones, some missing. The sample lists approximately 40,000 clones; 60% to 85% were seen once. Single viable CD3+CD4+CD8-CD45RO+ cells were sorted as the memory CD4+ T cells. Sequencing was performed on memory CD4+ T cells from blood. These receptors were collected from an adult in good health and CMV-seronegative.

The rearrangement joins TRBV5-1 to TRBJ2-2; perhaps TRBD1 as D (6 bases). Germline loops: CDR1 SGHRS, CDR2 YFSETQ. V shed 3 bases and J shed 4 bases, with 13 bases lying between them. This CDR3 is built from 15 residues. CDR3 sequence: CASSSSGHITGELFF. The CDR3 bases are TGCGCCAGCAGCTCTTCGGGACATATCACCGGGGAGCTGTTTTTT.

The chain joins TRBV9 to TRBJ2-3, with 13 bases matching TRBD2. The V gene's germline CDR1 is SGDLS and CDR2 YYNGEE. Trimming took 5 bases from V and 3 from J; bases not matched to a gene: 3. This CDR3 contains 15 residues. The CDR3 region has the DNA TGTGCCAGCAGTAGGACTAGCGGGAGTACAGATACGCAGTATTTT. Translated, it gives CASSRTSGSTDTQYF.

This sequence joins TRBV28 and TRBJ2-1; possibly TRBD1 for D (5 bases). The CDR3 has 17 amino acids. Germline CDR1 MDHEN, CDR2 SYDVKM. Between the trimmed V and J ends, which lost 3 bases and 0 bases, there was a span of 15 bases. The CDR3 DNA sequence: TGTGCCAGCAGTTTCCGCAGACAGACCAGCTCCTACAATGAGCAGTTCTTC. It is translated as CASSFRRQTSSYNEQFF. The full variable domain, completed using reference TRBV28 and TRBJ2-1, is DVKVTQSSRYLVKRTGEKVFLECVQDMDHENMFWYRQDPGLGLRLIYFSYDVKMKEKGDIPEGYSVSREKKERFSLILESASTNQTSMYLCASSFRRQTSSYNEQFFGPGTRLTVL.

The chain employs TRBV29-1 and TRBJ2-3; the match to TRBD2 covers 15 bases. The CDR3 consists of 14 residues. The germline V gene has CDR1 SQVTM and CDR2 ANQGSEA. V dropped 8 bases and J dropped 9; count of bases not matched to a gene: 9. The CDR3 DNA is TGCAGCTTGAGGACTAGCGGGAGGGGAGGGACGCAGTATTTT. Protein product: CSLRTSGRGGTQYF.

The rearrangement joins TRBV30 to TRBJ2-3, with 8 bases matching TRBD2. The CDR3 length is 15 residues. Germline assignment: CDR1 GTSNPN and CDR2 SVGIG (reference sequence). J gave up 2 bases and V 0 bases, and 4 bases lay outside the gene matches. The CDR3 region is CAWSVLAESTDTQYF. In DNA form, the CDR3 reads TGTGCCTGGAGTGTACTAGCGGAGTCCACAGATACGCAGTATTTT.

The chain carries TRBV10-3 and TRBJ1-2; 9 bases are a match to TRBD1. The CDR3 covers 13 residues. Germline V gene lookup returns CDR1 ENHRY and CDR2 SYGVKD. The ends lost 10 bases at V and 6 bases at J; junction bases unmatched: 9. CDR3 amino acids: CATAITGGDGYTF. CDR3 sequence (DNA): TGTGCCACCGCCATAACAGGGGGCGATGGCTACACCTTC.

The J gene is TRBJ2-5, the V gene TRBV11-3, with D perhaps TRBD1 or TRBD2 (6 bases each). Germline CDR1 and CDR2: SGHNT and YENEEA. The CDR3 totals 15 residues. V dropped 0 bases and J dropped 3 bases, with 11 bases sitting between them. DNA for the CDR3: TGTGCCAGCAGCTTAGATCATAGGGGGGAAGAGACCCAGTACTTC. Its translation: CASSLDHRGEETQYF. The whole variable domain, filled in from reference TRBV11-3 and TRBJ2-5, reads EAGVVQSPRYKIIEKKQPVAFWCNPISGHNTLYWYLQNLGQGPELLIRYENEEAVDDSQLPKDRFSAERLKGVDSTLKIQPAELGDSAVYLCASSLDHRGEETQYFGPGTRLLVL.

There are a few counts of this clone. For the CDR3, the DNA is TGTGCCAGCAGCACTTCCAGGGGGTCAGCTGGCTACACCTTC. Translation: CASSTSRGSAGYTF. The chain joins TRBV7-9 to TRBJ1-2, with 7 bases lining up with TRBD1. Trimming at V came to 5 bases and at J to 7 bases, leaving 10 bases not matched to a gene. The CDR3 covers 14 residues. CDR1 and CDR2 from the germline V gene are SEHNR and FQNEAQ (reference sequence).

J is TRBJ1-1 and V is TRBV7-5; TRBD1, as called in the table, went unchecked against the DNA. TRBV7-5 has pseudogene status. The CDR3 runs 14 residues. The CDR3 DNA sequence: TGTGCCAGAAGCTTAGTTGGGGCGAACACTGAAGCTTTCTTT. Protein product: CARSLVGANTEAFF.

The chain couples TRBV19 to TRBJ2-2, with D tentatively TRBD2 (6 bases). The CDR3 contains 13 residues. Trimming stripped 10 bases from V and 4 bases from J, with 13 bases between. Germline CDR1 reads LNHDA; CDR2 reads SQIVND (reference sequence). The CDR3 reads CATREESTGELFF. CDR3 bases: TGTGCCACCAGGGAGGAGAGCACCGGGGAGCTGTTTTTT.

The chain is built from TRBV30 and TRBJ2-7; 7 bases are shared with TRBD2. V lost 0 bases and J lost 5; bases outside the gene matches: 7. This CDR3 contains 14 residues. CDR1 and CDR2 (germline): GTSNPN, SVGIG (reference sequence). CDR3 in DNA: TGTGCCTGGAGTGTAGCTCGCGGGAGTGACGAGCAGTACTTC. Encoded protein: CAWSVARGSDEQYF.

This clone came up once. J is TRBJ2-1 and V is TRBV14; either TRBD1 or TRBD2 may supply D (5 bases each). The V gene's germline CDR1 is SGHDN and CDR2 FVKESK. V lost 1 base and J 4 bases, leaving 14 bases between the germline ends. CDR3 length: 16 residues. The CDR3 DNA reads as TGTGCCAGCAGCCAAGCACCCGGTTGGGGGTACAATGAGCAGTTCTTC. It specifies CASSQAPGWGYNEQFF.

The chain is built from TRBV19 and TRBJ2-4, with D uncertain. The CDR3 length is 15 residues. Looked up from germline, CDR1 is LNHDA and CDR2 is SQIVND (reference sequence). V was cut by 6 bases and J by 4 bases, with 16 bases left in between. The CDR3 is CASRGPPSQKNIQYF. For the CDR3, the DNA is TGTGCCAGTAGAGGCCCACCGTCGCAAAAAAACATTCAGTACTTC. The full variable domain, rest sourced from reference TRBV19 and TRBJ2-4, is DGGITQSPKYLFRKEGQNVTLSCEQNLNHDAMYWYRQDPGQGLRLIYYSQIVNDFQKGDIAEGYSVSREKKESFPLTVTSAQKNPTAFYLCASRGPPSQKNIQYFGAGTRLSVL.

This chain joins TRBV4-3 and TRBJ2-3; D unresolved. The CDR3 is 15 amino acids. Trimming pared 0 bases from V and 2 bases from J, leaving 9 bases between. Germline CDR1 and CDR2: LGHNA and YSLEER. CDR3 residues: CASSQEGAITDTQYF. DNA for the CDR3: TGCGCCAGCAGCCAAGAGGGCGCTATCACAGATACGCAGTATTTT.

The J gene is TRBJ2-3, the V gene TRBV27; D is unresolved. V gave up 3 bases and J gave up 2 bases, with 9 bases separating them. This CDR3 is 14 amino acids long. In germline, CDR1 is MNHEY, CDR2 SMNVEV (reference sequence). The CDR3 here is CASSLSRNTDTQYF. The CDR3 DNA sequence: TGTGCCAGCAGTTTGAGCAGGAACACAGATACGCAGTATTTT.